This note documents a single TCR beta chain sequence. Those enrolled, adults aged about 18 to 89 years, came from 25 or so US areas. Participants reported their clinical history, and cohort assignment relied on those reports. The source of the sample is a study of blood T cell repertoires in COVID-19. Study-wide context: COVID-19 samples, acute and convalescent, were from the United States, Italy and Spain.

Germline V gene lookup returns CDR1 GTSNPN and CDR2 SVGIG (reference sequence). This CDR3 is built from 13 residues. V lost 0 bases and J 7 bases, leaving 12 bases between the germline ends. In the authors' methods: Reference gene primer amplification gave nucleated cell count estimates. TCRdb keeps only in-frame clones here, not all; method: immunoSEQ multiplex PCR. V, J and clone size are taken as reported in that table, and D and trimming were inferred from the DNA itself. This sample carries fewer than 450,000 clones, over 75% of them seen once, and the ten largest clones take roughly 2%. Material for sequencing was PBMCs or T cells enriched from blood (not recorded which). The sequence came from a woman in her thirties or forties with acute COVID-19. The chain links TRBV30 to TRBJ1-2; D perhaps matches TRBD1 (5 bases). The CDR3 reads CAWSVLQGSGYTF. CDR3 in DNA: TGTGCCTGGAGTGTACTTCAGGGCTCTGGCTACACCTTC.